The sequence of this TCR beta chain was determined in a study of blood T cells in healthy people across ages. Study-level findings and limits: Roughly linearly, TCR beta diversity per million T cells fell as age increased.

The germline V gene has CDR1 LGHNA and CDR2 YNFKEQ. V was cut by 0 bases and J by 7 bases, with 13 bases left in between. The CDR3 loop spans 14 amino acids. Donors gave 9 to 10 milliliters of peripheral blood apiece. Samples each yielded at least 5 micrograms of total RNA. Concerning this clonotype itself: The antigen is undetermined.

Alongside a J-beta primer mix, a sample-barcoded 5' primer served in a second PCR lasting about 6 to 12 cycles. A minimum of 2.5 million CDR3-containing paired-end reads was obtained for each sample. TCRdb re-analysed the 5' RACE reads in MiXCR, keeping a single row per CDR3 protein. In the table there are under 2,000,000 distinct CDR3 sequences, around half of which are singletons. Sequencing used blood. This chain connects TRBV4-2 to TRBJ2-7, with no clear D. The sequence came from a woman aged 40 to 55 in good health. The DNA of the CDR3 is TGTGCCAGCAGCCAAGACTCAGATTCTGGTGAGCAGTACTTC. Amino acids: CASSQDSDSGEQYF.